These 6 T cell receptor beta chains were all obtained from the same sample, sequenced in a study of CD8+CD57+ T cells in acquired aplastic anemia listed by TCRdb under 2018. Sequencing was carried out with an Illumina HiSeq 2000. TCR beta VDJ combination and CDR3 sequence profiling used genomic DNA as the template. In TCRdb, the public reads were trimmed at Q25 with fastp and aligned with MiXCR, with productive beta chains retained. Rows are unified per CDR3 protein, each entry keeping the most common DNA and genes. Within this sample are approximately 380,000 distinct CDR3 sequences, with approximately 70% of them counted one time only. The ten most abundant clones make up approximately 3.9% of the sample. Material for sequencing was sorted CD4+, CD8+, or CD8+CD57+ T cells (not recorded which) from PBMCs. These TCRs come from a human donor in good health, serving as a control.

As to this clonotype: A much larger clone sits a single nucleotide away, making a read error possible. This sequence joins TRBV29-1 and TRBJ2-4; 7 bases fit TRBD1. This CDR3 has 13 residues. Per the germline V gene, CDR1 is SQVTM and CDR2 is ANQGSEA. CDR3 residues: CSVGTVAKNVQYF. CDR3 in DNA: TGCAGCGTCGGGACAGTAGCCAAAAACGTTCAGTACTTC.

Comments on this clonotype: Because the CDR3 is missing its conserved closing phenylalanine or tryptophan, this is likely a read error. The DNA is left out, because the CDR3 cannot be placed on it with certainty; the CDR3 is given as TCRdb lists it. This sequence joins TRBV2 and TRBJ2-3; the table assigns TRBD2, which was not confirmed against the DNA. Germline CDR1 reads SNHLY; CDR2 reads FYNNEI. The CDR3 contains 16 residues when both ends are counted. CDR3: CASSEKELAGAPETQY.

About this clonotype: Here the CDR3 omits its conserved ending phenylalanine or tryptophan, so a read error is the likely source. Because the CDR3's place on the DNA is in doubt, the DNA is left out and the CDR3 is given as listed by TCRdb. CDR3 sequence: CASSATHKAQGIL. V usage is TRBV7-2 and J usage is TRBJ1-1. Termini included, the CDR3 measures 13 amino acids. In germline, CDR1 is SGHTA, CDR2 FQGNSA.

This sequence joins TRBV7-2 and TRBJ1-5, with D unclear. There are 14 residues in the CDR3. V was clipped by 1 base and J by 2 bases, with 6 bases between them. CDR1 is SGHTA, CDR2 FQGNSA, per germline. The CDR3 is CASSLVGGNQPQHF. CDR3 DNA sequence: TGTGCCAGCAGCTTAGTGGGAGGCAATCAGCCCCAGCATTTT. Filled out from reference TRBV7-2 and TRBJ1-5, the complete variable domain reads GAGVSQSPSNKVTEKGKDVELRCDPISGHTALYWYRQSLGQGLEFLIYFQGNSAPDKSGLPSDRFSAERTGGSVSTLTIQRTQQEDSAVYLCASSLVGGNQPQHFGDGTRLSIL.

Of note for this clonotype: A junction end diverges from the germline sequence, so it may reflect a read error. The rearrangement uses TRBV7-2 and TRBJ1-2; weak D call: TRBD1 (5 bases). The V gene's germline CDR1 is SGHTA and CDR2 FQGNSA. The CDR3 length is 13 residues. CDR3 nucleotides: TGTGCCAGCAGCGAAGACACAGGCACTGGATCCTCCTTT. Translation: CASSEDTGTGSSF.

Regarding this clonotype: This is likely a read error, given that the CDR3 carries no conserved phenylalanine or tryptophan at its end. The DNA is left out, because the CDR3 cannot be placed on it with certainty; the CDR3 is given as TCRdb lists it. This sequence joins TRBV7-2 and TRBJ2-7; the table names TRBD2, a call not compared with the DNA. The CDR3 contains 11 residues when both ends are counted. CDR1 is SGHTA, CDR2 FQGNSA, per germline. CDR3 region: CASSRASELAG.